Presented here are 32 T cell receptor beta chains from one specimen sequenced in a study of graft-versus-host responses after intestinal transplantation. Their cognate antigens are unknown. Only in-frame clones appear in the TCRdb table, and some are missing; sequencing was by immunoSEQ multiplex PCR. The data hold under 45,000 clones, with approximately 95% observed a single time. Here the sequenced sample was unstimulated CD4+ T cells sorted from spleen or lymph node cells, taken before transplant. Source of these receptors: a human donor who was the organ donor for an intestinal transplant.

The rearrangement uses TRBV19 and TRBJ2-1; possibly TRBD2 for D (6 bases). Germline V gene sequence: CDR1 LNHDA, CDR2 SQIVND (reference sequence). The CDR3 covers 18 residues. V was pared by 0 bases and J by 2 bases, with 17 bases between. The CDR3 region is CASSIDPLLAGTYNEQFF. CDR3 bases: TGTGCCAGTAGTATAGATCCCTTACTAGCAGGGACCTACAATGAGCAGTTCTTC.

The genes are TRBV4-1 and TRBJ2-5; 7 bases map to TRBD1. Germline V lookup: CDR1 MGHRA, CDR2 YSYEKL. The CDR3 covers 13 residues. J was trimmed by 5 bases and V by 6 bases; bases with no gene match: 6. CDR3 region: CASRLTGTETQYF. The CDR3 DNA is TGCGCCAGCAGGCTGACAGGGACGGAGACCCAGTACTTC.

V and J are TRBV2 and TRBJ1-2, with 9 bases that match TRBD1. Germline values: CDR1 SNHLY, CDR2 FYNNEI. The CDR3 length is 14 residues. Trimming cost V 5 bases and J 7 bases; bases outside gene matches: 8. This CDR3 reads CASSSGTGITGYTF. The CDR3 nucleotides read TGTGCCAGCAGTTCCGGGACAGGGATCACTGGCTACACCTTC.

The chain uses TRBV4-1 and TRBJ2-7, with no clear D. Trimming left V 1 base short and J 2 bases short, with 9 bases between. Germline CDR1 MGHRA, CDR2 YSYEKL. The CDR3 spans 14 residues. In nucleotides, the CDR3 is TGCGCCAGCAGCCAAGGACCACAGCCCTACGAGCAGTACTTC. It specifies CASSQGPQPYEQYF.

This chain connects TRBV30 to TRBJ2-1, with no clear D. The CDR3 totals 15 residues. In germline, CDR1 is GTSNPN, CDR2 SVGIG (reference sequence). The V gene lost 6 bases and the J gene lost 0 bases, with 15 bases spanning the gap. The CDR3 loop reads CACEGGPVSYNEQFF. CDR3 coding DNA: TGTGCCTGCGAAGGTGGCCCTGTCTCCTACAATGAGCAGTTCTTC.

Of note for this clone: The junction shows a germline mismatch at one end, possibly a read error. The chain uses TRBV6-1 and TRBJ2-7; TRBD2 matches at 10 bases. Germline CDR1 and CDR2: MNHNS and SASEGT. The CDR3 is made up of 14 amino acids. This chain's CDR3 is CASSPRVAGGESNF. In DNA form, the CDR3 reads TGTGCCAGCAGTCCCCGGGTAGCGGGGGGTGAATCGAACTTC.

The J gene is TRBJ1-5, the V gene TRBV19; TRBD1 matches 9 bases. This CDR3 is 15 amino acids long. CDR1 LNHDA and CDR2 SQIVND come from the germline V gene (reference sequence). Losses at the gene ends were 3 bases for V and 4 bases for J; bases not matched to a gene: 4. The chain's CDR3 is CASSILGQGNQPQHF. For the CDR3, the DNA is TGTGCCAGTAGTATCCTTGGACAGGGGAATCAGCCCCAGCATTTT.

This clone was picked up one time. The V call is TRBV11-3, the J call TRBJ1-1; D is perhaps TRBD1 (5 bases). Per the germline V gene, CDR1 is SGHNT and CDR2 is YENEEA. Trimming shortened V by 4 bases and J by 5 bases, and 20 bases separated the two germline ends. The CDR3 sequence is 16 residues long. CDR3: CASSSYSGIAGTEAFF. The CDR3 bases are TGTGCCAGCAGCTCCTACTCAGGGATCGCGGGAACTGAAGCTTTCTTT.

This chain uses TRBV12-5 with TRBJ1-1, with no clear D. The CDR3 is 12 residues long. Germline lookup yields CDR1 LGHNT and CDR2 FRNRAP. The V end lost 1 base, the J end lost 9 bases, and 9 bases lay between the germline ends. The CDR3 coding sequence is TGTGCTAGTGGTTTGGACCCCTCAAAAGCTTTCTTT. Translation: CASGLDPSKAFF.

The chain combines TRBV5-1 with TRBJ2-1; D not certain. CDR1 and CDR2 from the germline V gene are SGHRS and YFSETQ. The germline V and J ends were trimmed by 4 bases and 2 bases, with 4 bases remaining between them. The length of the CDR3 is 12 residues. CDR3 DNA: TGCGCCAGCAGCGAGCCCTACAATGAGCAGTTCTTC. Protein: CASSEPYNEQFF.

The chain combines TRBV14 with TRBJ1-1, with 10 bases identical to TRBD1. The V gene's germline CDR1 is SGHDN and CDR2 FVKESK. After removal of 1 base from V and 4 bases from J, the junction contained 21 bases not matched to a gene. This CDR3 comprises 21 residues. For the CDR3, the DNA is TGTGCCAGCAGCCAAGGGTCCCGGGACAGGGGTGTGAAGGCATTGGGCACTGAAGCTTTCTTT. Translating it yields CASSQGSRDRGVKALGTEAFF.

V gene TRBV6-4 combines with J gene TRBJ2-5; TRBD1 might be the D (6 bases). The CDR3 covers 13 residues. Germline loops: CDR1 MRHNA, CDR2 SNTAGT. Trimming stripped 5 bases from V and 4 bases from J, with 11 bases between. CDR3 nucleotides: TGTGCCAGCAGTCAGGGGTTGGGAGAGACCCAGTACTTC. Amino acids: CASSQGLGETQYF.

This rearrangement joins TRBV11-2 to TRBJ2-2, with D possibly matching TRBD2 (5 bases). Germline values: CDR1 SGHAT, CDR2 FQNNGV. Trimming removed 2 bases from V and 4 bases from J, with 8 bases in between. The CDR3 runs to 14 residues. The CDR3 loop reads CASSLSGFTGELFF. Written as DNA, the CDR3 is TGTGCCAGCAGCTTAAGCGGCTTCACCGGGGAGCTGTTTTTT.

The V call is TRBV7-3, the J call TRBJ2-3, with 10 bases identical to TRBD2. V was pared by 5 bases and J by 2 bases, with 4 bases of the junction left unmatched. The CDR3 runs to 15 residues. Germline lookup yields CDR1 SGHTA and CDR2 FQGTGA. The CDR3 DNA follows: TGTGCCAGCAGCATTCTAGCGGGGGCCACAGATACGCAGTATTTT. This sequence encodes CASSILAGATDTQYF.

This chain uses TRBV11-2 with TRBJ2-1; D is perhaps TRBD1 (5 bases). In germline, CDR1 is SGHAT, CDR2 FQNNGV. This CDR3 spans 11 amino acids. The germline V and J ends were trimmed by 5 bases and 10 bases, with 9 bases remaining between them. CDR3 in amino acids: CASSPRGEQFF. The CDR3 nucleotides read TGTGCCAGCAGCCCTAGGGGAGAGCAGTTCTTC.

The genes are TRBV5-1 and TRBJ1-1, with unresolved D. Looked up from germline, CDR1 is SGHRS and CDR2 is YFSETQ. The CDR3 has 15 amino acids. V lost 4 bases to trimming and J lost 1 base, with 14 bases between them. The CDR3 spells CASSPLGRENTEAFF. CDR3 DNA sequence: TGCGCCAGCAGCCCTCTTGGACGGGAGAACACTGAAGCTTTCTTT.

V is TRBV18 and J is TRBJ1-6; TRBD1 matches 9 bases. CDR1 KGHSH and CDR2 LQKENI come from the germline V gene. The CDR3 sequence is 19 residues long. The ends lost 3 bases at V and 5 bases at J; junction bases unmatched: 14. The CDR3 DNA reads TGTGCCAGCTCACCCGTACTCCCCGGGACAGGGACGGATAATTCACCCCTCCACTTT. Translation gives CASSPVLPGTGTDNSPLHF.

This rearrangement joins TRBV30 to TRBJ2-7; 7 nucleotides agree with TRBD1. This CDR3 is 14 amino acids long. With 2 bases clipped from V and 2 bases from J, the junction kept 6 bases outside the gene matches. Germline assignment: CDR1 GTSNPN and CDR2 SVGIG (reference sequence). This chain's CDR3 is CAWSTKTGTYEQYF. The CDR3, as DNA: TGTGCCTGGAGTACAAAGACAGGGACCTACGAGCAGTACTTC.

This chain uses TRBV5-1 with TRBJ1-2; TRBD1 is a possible D gene (5 bases). Trimming removed 4 bases at V and 3 bases at J, with 13 bases between. This CDR3 has 14 amino acids. Germline CDR1 SGHRS, CDR2 YFSETQ. DNA for the CDR3: TGCGCCAGCAGCAGCCTCGGGGGGGACTATGGCTACACCTTC. It codes for CASSSLGGDYGYTF.

The chain is built from TRBV7-3 and TRBJ2-1; 7 nucleotides line up with TRBD1. The junction had 3 bases not matched to a gene; V was cut back by 2 bases and J by 2 bases. The CDR3 sequence is 15 residues long. Germline CDR1 reads SGHTA; CDR2 reads FQGTGA. The CDR3 sequence: CASSLGTVAYNEQFF. The CDR3 coding sequence is TGTGCCAGCAGCTTAGGGACAGTAGCCTACAATGAGCAGTTCTTC.

J is TRBJ1-5 and V is TRBV7-8; D not certain. The CDR3 contains 16 residues. Germline values: CDR1 SGHVS, CDR2 FQNEAQ. Between the trimmed V and J ends, which lost 1 base and 0 bases, there was a span of 10 bases. The CDR3 here is CASSLDVTYSNQPQHF. For the CDR3, the DNA is TGTGCCAGCAGCTTAGACGTTACTTATAGCAATCAGCCCCAGCATTTT.

The V gene is TRBV5-4, the J gene TRBJ1-2; 8 nucleotides agree with TRBD1. Germline CDR1 and CDR2: SGHNT and YYREEE (reference sequence). After removal of 0 bases from V and 4 bases from J, the junction contained 8 bases not matched to a gene. The CDR3 consists of 16 residues. Written as DNA, the CDR3 is TGTGCCAGCAGCTTGGGCTGGCAGGGGGCCCTCTATGGCTACACCTTC. Protein product: CASSLGWQGALYGYTF.

This clone was counted only a few times. The chain carries TRBV6-5 and TRBJ1-2; D unresolved. Trimming shortened V by 0 bases and J by 7 bases, and 15 bases separated the two germline ends. Germline loops: CDR1 MNHEY, CDR2 SVGAGI. The CDR3 spans 15 residues. The CDR3 DNA reads as TGTGCCAGCAGTTACTCGGATTTCGGGAATGGTGGCTACACCTTC. This sequence encodes CASSYSDFGNGGYTF.

The chain uses TRBV30 and TRBJ1-5; unclear D gene. Trimming removed 4 bases from V and 9 bases from J, with 16 bases in between. The germline gives CDR1 GTSNPN, CDR2 SVGIG (reference sequence). This CDR3 has 13 amino acids. CDR3 sequence: CAWTPGAGRPQHF. The CDR3 nucleotides are TGTGCCTGGACTCCAGGAGCAGGACGGCCCCAGCATTTT.

The rearrangement links TRBV29-1 to TRBJ1-1; no clear D gene. Trimming took 5 bases from V and 1 from J, leaving 17 bases between them. Germline values: CDR1 SQVTM, CDR2 ANQGSEA. CDR3 size: 15 residues. The CDR3 reads CSVNRGWGRNTEAFF. The CDR3 nucleotides are TGCAGCGTTAATCGGGGTTGGGGTAGGAACACTGAAGCTTTCTTT.

The chain carries TRBV9 and TRBJ2-5; 12 positions agree with TRBD2. The CDR3 has 17 amino acids. Germline V gene data show CDR1 as SGDLS and CDR2 as YYNGEE. V lost 0 bases to trimming and J lost 2 bases; unmatched junction nucleotides: 5. CDR3 sequence (DNA): TGTGCCAGCAGCGTAGCTAGCGGGGGGGCCCTACAAGAGACCCAGTACTTC. Amino acid sequence: CASSVASGGALQETQYF.

The chain links TRBV7-9 to TRBJ1-1, with 10 bases lining up with TRBD1. After removal of 5 bases from V and 4 bases from J, the junction contained 7 bases not matched to a gene. Germline V gene sequence: CDR1 SEHNR, CDR2 FQNEAQ (reference sequence). This CDR3 has 15 amino acids. The CDR3 loop is CASSTRQGASTEAFF. DNA of the CDR3: TGTGCCAGCAGCACCCGACAGGGGGCGAGCACTGAAGCTTTCTTT.

The chain employs TRBV10-1 and TRBJ1-1, with unresolved D. V was clipped by 6 bases and J by 1 base, with 3 bases between them. This CDR3 region has 11 residues. Per the germline V gene, CDR1 is WNHNN and CDR2 is SYGVQD (reference sequence). This CDR3 reads CASRPNTEAFF. CDR3 coding DNA: TGCGCCAGCAGACCGAACACTGAAGCTTTCTTT.

The chain links TRBV19 to TRBJ1-2; D perhaps matches TRBD1 (5 bases). The CDR3 consists of 12 residues. V was shortened by 6 bases and J by 3 bases, with 8 bases between the two germline ends. The germline gives CDR1 LNHDA, CDR2 SQIVND (reference sequence). DNA of the CDR3: TGTGCCAGTAGGCCGGGACACTATGGCTACACCTTC. Its protein product is CASRPGHYGYTF.

V gene TRBV19 combines with J gene TRBJ1-6, with 9 bases fitting TRBD1. CDR1 is LNHDA, CDR2 SQIVND, per germline (reference sequence). With 5 bases clipped from V and 0 bases from J, the junction kept 5 bases outside the gene matches. The CDR3 has 17 amino acids. Written as DNA, the CDR3 is TGTGCCAGTAGTTCCGGGACAGGGTTCTCCTATAATTCACCCCTCCACTTT. This sequence encodes CASSSGTGFSYNSPLHF.

V gene TRBV18 combines with J gene TRBJ1-2, with D tentatively TRBD1 (5 bases). Germline CDR1 and CDR2: KGHSH and LQKENI. Trimming removed 8 bases from V and 2 bases from J, with 15 bases in between. The CDR3 is made up of 14 amino acids. The CDR3 DNA is TGTGCCAGCGGGGGAAACTCAGAGAACTATGGCTACACCTTC. Translation: CASGGNSENYGYTF.

The V gene is TRBV5-1, the J gene TRBJ1-5; D unclear. CDR1 and CDR2 from the germline V gene are SGHRS and YFSETQ. The CDR3 sequence is 14 residues long. V was cut by 0 bases and J by 6 bases, with 10 bases left in between. The CDR3 DNA is TGCGCCAGCAGCTTGGACAGTCTTAGTCAGCCCCAGCATTTT. Translation gives CASSLDSLSQPQHF.